This entry concerns a single TCR beta chain. Its antigen is unknown. This specimen comes from a study of cytomegalovirus exposure and HLA in healthy donors. Whole-study findings and limits: Most subjects' HLA-A and HLA-B alleles were reportedly predicted from TCR beta sequences. In a later analysis, HLA-C alleles had the fewest associated TCRs, DRB1 alleles the most.

PCR employed 60 Vbeta and 13 Jbeta primers. Sequencing used immunoSEQ multiplex PCR; TCRdb keeps in-frame clones, though not all of them. The sample includes tens of thousands of clones, roughly 60% of them seen just once. The sequence came from a boy aged 10-17 years in good health and CMV-seropositive. The specimen was PBMCs.

CDR3 residues: CASSDRPGTEAFF. Written as DNA, the CDR3 is TGTGCCAGCAGCGACAGACCTGGGACTGAAGCTTTCTTT. V is TRBV9 and J is TRBJ1-1; D gene ambiguous. V lost 3 bases and J 5 bases, leaving 11 bases between the germline ends. The CDR3 extends over 13 amino acids. Germline lookup yields CDR1 SGDLS and CDR2 YYNGEE.